Detailed here is one TCR beta chain. The data originate from a study of CD8+ T cells in alopecia areata. Across the whole study: A 6-month period off drug followed tofacitinib, which lasted 6 to 18 months.

Sorted populations comprised CD4+ and CD8+ T cells obtained from PBMCs. RNA extraction was followed by reverse transcription into cDNA, which acted as the sequencing template. The table came from immunoSEQ multiplex PCR; TCRdb's copy has only in-frame clones and leaves some out. The repertoire holds about 130,000 clones, with around 60% as singletons. This CDR3 has 11 amino acids. Trimming shortened V by 2 bases and J by 7 bases, and 5 bases separated the two germline ends. Germline V gene sequence: CDR1 SGHTA, CDR2 FQGNSA. J is TRBJ2-5 and V is TRBV7-2; D is undetermined. The source of this sequence is a human donor with alopecia areata. The sequenced sample was CD4+ T cells sorted from blood, obtained at week 0. The DNA for the CDR3 is TGTGCCAGCAGCTTATCCGGGACCCAGTACTTC. This sequence encodes CASSLSGTQYF. Variable domain in full (rest from reference TRBV7-2 and TRBJ2-5): GAGVSQSPSNKVTEKGKDVELRCDPISGHTALYWYRQSLGQGLEFLIYFQGNSAPDKSGLPSDRFSAERTGGSVSTLTIQRTQQEDSAVYLCASSLSGTQYFGPGTRLLVL.